Given below is one T cell receptor (beta chain) in context. The sample is drawn from a study of blood T cell repertoires in COVID-19. Study context: Specimens from acute and convalescent COVID-19 originated in the United States, Italy and Spain.

This CDR3 has 15 residues. Source study methods: How many nucleated cells were present was estimated from reference gene primer amplification. Generated by immunoSEQ multiplex PCR, the TCRdb table keeps only in-frame clones and is missing some. V and J calls and clone size are those listed in that table; D and trimming were worked out from the DNA. The data hold tens of thousands of clones, with around nine tenths observed a single time. The origin of this receptor is a man aged 40-50 years with acute or convalescent COVID-19. Input material: peripheral blood. The chain is built from TRBV1 and TRBJ1-6. TRBV1 is classified as a pseudogene. CDR3 loop: CTSSQEGRRGTPLHF. The DNA of the CDR3 is TGCACCAGCAGCCAAGAAGGGCGCCGGGGGACACCCCTCCACTTT.